Listed below are T cell receptor beta chains from one sample, sequenced in a study of a mutant IDH1 vaccine in newly diagnosed glioma. Their antigen targets remain unknown. This table comes from immunoSEQ multiplex PCR, and its TCRdb copy is limited to in-frame clones, with some not included. The sample holds about 25,000 clones; around 73% are singletons and the top ten take approximately 9.5%. The sample was PBMCs, taken from a glioma patient whose treatment included an IDH1 peptide vaccine. The receptors come from a woman aged 18-29 years with glioma. The CDR3 runs from the conserved cysteine through the conserved F or W. The order of the fields is J gene, clone size, D gene, V gene, CDR3 DNA, CDR3 protein. D genes are given only for firm matches. Rows may omit the clone size; those that give it use once, few, many or a size class.

TRBJ1-5 | few | TRBD1 | TRBV19 | TGTGCCAGTAGCACGGGACAGGAGATCTATCAGCCCCAGCATTTT | CASSTGQEIYQPQHF
TRBJ1-2 | - | TRBD1 | TRBV10-3 | TGTGCCACCGAGGGGGGGACAGGGGGTAGCTATGGCTACACCTTC | CATEGGTGGSYGYTF
TRBJ1-2 | - | - | TRBV9 | TGTGCCAGCAGCGTAGGGTTAGCTAACTATGGCTACACCTTC | CASSVGLANYGYTF
TRBJ2-6 | - | - | TRBV6-1 | TGTGCCAGCAGTAGAGAAGGGTATGGGGCCAACGTCCTGACTTTC | CASSREGYGANVLTF
TRBJ2-5 | - | - | TRBV5-1 | TGCGCCAGCAGCTTGGAAAAGGGACCACGCGAAGAGACCCAGTACTTC | CASSLEKGPREETQYF
TRBJ1-5 | - | TRBD1 | TRBV7-2 | TGTGCCAGCAGCTTAACAGGGGCATATCAGCCCCAGCATTTT | CASSLTGAYQPQHF
TRBJ1-2 | - | - | TRBV19 | TGTGCCAGTAGTATTAAGGGGAACAACTATGGCTACACCTTC | CASSIKGNNYGYTF
TRBJ2-1 | - | - | TRBV7-2 | TGTGCCAGCAGCTACCCCGGACGTGATGAGCAGTTCTTC | CASSYPGRDEQFF
TRBJ1-6 | - | - | TRBV10-3 | TGTGCCATCAGTAACCGGGACGCAGATTCACCCCTCCACTTT | CAISNRDADSPLHF
TRBJ1-6 | - | - | TRBV18 | TGTGCCAGCTCACCAGGGTATCAGTCACCCCTCCACTTT | CASSPGYQSPLHF
TRBJ2-1 | few | - | TRBV29-1 | TGCAGCGTTGTGGTACCACCCTACAATGAGCAGTTCTTC | CSVVVPPYNEQFF
TRBJ2-7 | - | - | TRBV5-6 | TGTGCCAGCAGCTTGGAGTATGGGTCGGCGCAGTACTTC | CASSLEYGSAQYF
TRBJ1-5 | - | - | TRBV4-1 | TGCGCCAGCAGCCAAGTATCGAGTGGGCATCAGCCCCAGCATTTT | CASSQVSSGHQPQHF
TRBJ1-1 | - | TRBD1 | TRBV19 | TGTGCCAGTAGTCGACAGGGAAACACTGAAGCTTTCTTT | CASSRQGNTEAFF
TRBJ2-5 | - | - | TRBV4-1 | TGCGCCAGCAGCCAAGTGGGGTGGGAGACCCAGTACTTC | CASSQVGWETQYF
TRBJ2-2 | once | TRBD1 | TRBV28 | TGTGCCAGCACGGAACCGGGACAGGGAAACACCGGGGAGCTGTTTTTT | CASTEPGQGNTGELFF
TRBJ2-1 | - | TRBD2 | TRBV2 | TGTGCCAGCAATGGAGGGACTAAAAACAATGAGCAGTTCTTC | CASNGGTKNNEQFF
TRBJ2-4 | - | - | TRBV5-1 | TGCGCCAGCAGCTTGGAACTTGGAAACATTCAGTACTTC | CASSLELGNIQYF
TRBJ2-6 | - | TRBD2 | TRBV29-1 | TGCAGCGTTGGACTAGCGGCTAGCTCTGGGGCCAACGTCCTGACTTTC | CSVGLAASSGANVLTF
TRBJ2-5 | - | TRBD2 | TRBV7-2 | TGTGCCAGCAGCTTAGGGTGGGGACTAGCGGGAGGCGAGACCCAGTACTTC | CASSLGWGLAGGETQYF
TRBJ2-5 | once | - | TRBV2 | TGTGCCAGCAGTGGGGAGACGAGGGAGACCCAGTACTTC | CASSGETRETQYF
TRBJ2-7 | few | - | TRBV19 | TGTGCCAGTAGTATTGGACTTCCGAGCTCCTACGAGCAGTACTTC | CASSIGLPSSYEQYF
TRBJ2-7 | few | TRBD1 | TRBV7-8 | TGTGCCAGCAGCTGGGACAGGGCCTACGAGCAGTACTTC | CASSWDRAYEQYF
TRBJ1-1 | few | - | TRBV5-1 | TGCGCCAGCAGCTTGGCGGGACCGTCTTGGGGCACTGAAGCTTTCTTT | CASSLAGPSWGTEAFF
TRBJ1-5 | - | - | TRBV18 | TGTGCCAGCTCACCACAGTATAGCAATCAGCCCCAGCATTTT | CASSPQYSNQPQHF
TRBJ1-1 | - | - | TRBV6-1 | TGTGCCAGCAGTGAAGCGCTTTACACTGAAGCTTTCTTT | CASSEALYTEAFF
TRBJ1-1 | few | - | TRBV5-1 | TGCGCCAGCAGCCTGAGTCCTAGTTTGAACACTGAAGCTTTCTTT | CASSLSPSLNTEAFF
TRBJ1-6 | - | TRBD1 | TRBV7-2 | TGTGCCAGCAGGACGGGACAGCTTAATTCACCCCTCCACTTT | CASRTGQLNSPLHF